This T cell receptor beta chain was identified during a study of T cell repertoires in cytomegalovirus infection. This clonotype was seen at least ten times. Antigen: not known. General observations from the study: Summed public TCR beta family frequency identified CMV carriers bearing the relevant HLA. The ex vivo response was dominated by HLA-C-restricted CMV-specific TCR beta clonotypes.

TCRdb independently ran MiXCR on the reads; one entry per CDR3 protein. The sample consists of 400,000 to 550,000 distinct CDR3 sequences, around 11% of them appearing once. The sample consisted of PBMCs. The sequence derives from a human donor in good health (CMV status not recorded). Some clones in this sample may be carry-over from other donors' samples.

The CDR3 bases are TGTGCCAGCAGCTTCACACAGAACACTGAAGCTTTCTTT. It translates to CASSFTQNTEAFF. The rearrangement uses TRBV7-8 and TRBJ1-1; D is unresolved. The CDR3 covers 13 residues. Germline loops: CDR1 SGHVS, CDR2 FQNEAQ. Deletions cut 3 bases from V and 1 base from J, with 6 bases between.